Included here is one T cell receptor beta chain sequence, with context. Its antigen is still unknown. The CDR3 totals 16 residues. V trimming: 5 bases; J trimming: 15 bases; junction bases outside the gene matches: 19. Looked up from germline, CDR1 is SEHNR and CDR2 is FQNEAQ (reference sequence). PCR employed 60 Vbeta and 13 Jbeta primers. Clones were read by immunoSEQ multiplex PCR, and TCRdb kept only the in-frame ones, dropping some. The sample contains 180,000 or so clones, approximately 84% of which appear only once. The source of the sample is a study of cytomegalovirus exposure and HLA in healthy donors. Background on the study: About 85 million unique TCRs from HLA-typed donors were held in an early release of data. Study results and caveats: Accurate prediction of most subjects' HLA-A and HLA-B alleles from TCR beta sequences was reported. Immune exposure data for these donors was limited to CMV serostatus. The productive fraction for most TCR beta V segments was about 90% or about 30% in an earlier analysis.

This clonotype originated in a girl between 5 and 17 years old in good health and CMV-seropositive. V is TRBV7-9 and J is TRBJ2-1; 10 bases agree with TRBD2. What was sequenced was PBMCs. The CDR3 spells CASSPLGLAKFLNVFF. CDR3 coding DNA: TGTGCCAGCAGCCCCCTGGGACTAGCGAAGTTTCTAAACGTGTTCTTC. The entire variable domain, with the rest obtained from reference TRBV7-9 and TRBJ2-1, is as follows: DTGVSQNPRHKITKRGQNVTFRCDPISEHNRLYWYRQTLGQGPEFLTYFQNEAQLEKSRLLSDRFSAERPKGSFSTLEIQRTEQGDSAMYLCASSPLGLAKFLNVFFGPGTRLTVL.